This paragraph reports one TCR beta chain. Being one base from a much bigger clone, this may be a read error. The data originate from a study of molecular identifiers for immune sequencing clone quantification. Generation of bulk TCR libraries relied on previously described methods and listed TCR primers. TCRdb re-derived calls from the PCR reads in MiXCR, one entry per CDR3 protein. This table holds 550,000 to 750,000 distinct CDR3 sequences, nearly 20% found once. The CDR3 spans 14 residues. Sequenced sample: naive CD8+ T cells from blood, with Jurkat cell RNA spiked in. Documented subset: FACS-sorted CD8+CD4-CCR7+CD45RA+ naive T cells. The sequence came from a human donor in good health. Some libraries in this study had Jurkat cell RNA spiked in. J is TRBJ2-4 and V is TRBV12-3 or TRBV12-4, with 7 bases matching TRBD1. Here the CDR3 reads CASSTGAANNIQYF. The DNA for the CDR3 is TGTGCCAGCAGTACAGGGGCAGCCAATAACATTCAGTACTTC.